The 30 T cell receptor beta chains in this list originate from one sample, sequenced in a study of blood T cell repertoires in COVID-19. The protocol was immunoSEQ multiplex PCR, while the TCRdb copy is restricted to in-frame clones and leaves out a portion. Altogether tens of thousands of clones are present, over 80% being singletons, with the ten largest covering about 22%. Sequencing used peripheral blood. The receptors were sampled from a woman aged 55-69 years with acute or convalescent COVID-19.

The rearrangement links TRBV25-1 to TRBJ2-1, with 9 bases that match TRBD2. CDR1 and CDR2 (germline): MGHDK, SYGVNS. V shed 4 bases, J shed 2 bases, and the junction held 3 bases outside the gene matches. The CDR3 covers 15 residues. The CDR3 DNA is TGTGCCAGCAGTGGACTAGCGGAGACCTACAATGAGCAGTTCTTC. Translated, it gives CASSGLAETYNEQFF.

The rearrangement uses TRBV9 and TRBJ2-6; 8 positions match TRBD1. This CDR3 comprises 17 residues. CDR1 is SGDLS and CDR2 is YYNGEE in the germline V gene. Losses at the gene ends were 7 bases for V and 0 bases for J; bases not matched to a gene: 9. CDR3 DNA: TGTGCCAGCGACAGGGGCAGAATATTCTCTGGGGCCAACGTCCTGACTTTC. It encodes CASDRGRIFSGANVLTF.

This chain links TRBV6-5 with TRBJ2-7; no clear D gene. The CDR3 is made up of 10 amino acids. CDR1 and CDR2 (germline): MNHEY, SVGAGI. The ends were cut back, 8 bases at V and 5 bases at J, with 7 bases in the middle. In nucleotides, the CDR3 is TGTGCCAGCGGCGGAAACGAGCAGTACTTC. Its translation is CASGGNEQYF.

On this clone itself: The identical CDR3 is also encoded by other nucleotide sequences in the sample. V gene TRBV7-8 combines with J gene TRBJ2-5; perhaps TRBD1 as D (5 bases). V lost 4 bases and J 1 base, leaving 10 bases between the germline ends. Germline V gene sequence: CDR1 SGHVS, CDR2 FQNEAQ. The CDR3 length is 14 residues. In DNA form, the CDR3 reads TGTGCCAGCAGCTCTCGACAGACCCAAGAGACCCAGTACTTC. Protein sequence: CASSSRQTQETQYF. The whole variable domain, remainder taken from reference TRBV7-8 and TRBJ2-5, is GAGVSQSPRYKVAKRGQDVALRCDPISGHVSLFWYQQALGQGPEFLTYFQNEAQLDKSGLPSDRFFAERPEGSVSTLKIQRTQQEDSAVYLCASSSRQTQETQYFGPGTRLLVL.

This chain joins TRBV5-1 and TRBJ2-3, with D maybe TRBD1 (7 bases). The germline CDR1 and CDR2 sequences are SGHRS and YFSETQ. The CDR3 has 13 residues. V shed 4 bases and J shed 6 bases, with 12 bases lying between them. The DNA of the CDR3 is TGCGCCAGCAGCCCAGGGGGGCCCGATACGCAGTATTTT. Encoded protein: CASSPGGPDTQYF.

CDR3 in amino acids: CASSLGAGYEQYF. The CDR3 DNA reads TGTGCCAGCAGCTTGGGAGCGGGCTACGAGCAGTACTTC. This chain joins TRBV5-6 and TRBJ2-7; D is perhaps TRBD2 (6 bases). Deletions cut 0 bases from V and 3 bases from J, with 7 bases between. Germline V gene sequence: CDR1 SGHDT, CDR2 YYEEEE. This CDR3 spans 13 amino acids.

V and J are TRBV30 and TRBJ1-2, with 9 positions matching TRBD1. Per the germline V gene, CDR1 is GTSNPN and CDR2 is SVGIG (reference sequence). Trimming cost V 8 bases and J 5 bases; bases outside gene matches: 9. The CDR3 consists of 13 residues. The CDR3, as DNA: TGTGCCAGAAGCTCGGGACAGGGATATGGCTACACCTTC. This codes for CARSSGQGYGYTF.

This clone was counted a single time. The rearrangement joins TRBV29-1 to TRBJ2-7; TRBD1 aligns across 9 bases. V dropped 7 bases and J dropped 6; count of bases not matched to a gene: 4. CDR1 is SQVTM, CDR2 ANQGSEA, per germline. The CDR3 is 11 residues long. The CDR3 reads CSGRQGGEQYF. CDR3 nucleotides: TGCAGCGGTCGACAGGGGGGCGAGCAGTACTTC.

The genes are TRBV7-3 and TRBJ2-6, with TRBD1 identical over 7 bases. V shed 0 bases and J 1 base; nucleotides not matched to a gene: 6. CDR1 SGHTA and CDR2 FQGTGA come from the germline V gene. The CDR3 is made up of 18 amino acids. CDR3 region: CASSLTGTARSGANVLTF. CDR3 bases: TGTGCCAGCAGCTTAACAGGGACAGCTAGATCTGGGGCCAACGTCCTGACTTTC. The entire variable domain, with the rest obtained from reference TRBV7-3 and TRBJ2-6, is as follows: GAGVSQTPSNKVTEKGKYVELRCDPISGHTALYWYRQSLGQGPEFLIYFQGTGAADDSGLPNDRFFAVRPEGSVSTLKIQRTERGDSAVYLCASSLTGTARSGANVLTFGAGSRLTVL.

The rearrangement links TRBV3-1 (or the pseudogene TRBV3-2) to TRBJ2-2, with 7 bases fitting TRBD1. The J segment lost 2 bases and the V segment lost 6 bases, leaving 6 bases of the junction unmatched. Germline CDR1 LGHDT, CDR2 YNNKEL (reference sequence). The CDR3 sequence is 15 residues long. The CDR3 loop reads CASSKQGINTGELFF. The CDR3 region has the DNA TGTGCCAGCAGTAAACAGGGGATAAACACCGGGGAGCTGTTTTTT.

The chain is built from TRBV5-6 and TRBJ1-5; 7 nucleotides line up with TRBD1. Germline CDR1 and CDR2: SGHDT and YYEEEE. This CDR3 comprises 15 residues. V trimming: 0 bases; J trimming: 7 bases; junction bases outside the gene matches: 7. The CDR3 DNA follows: TGTGCCAGCAGCTTGGCCGGTGGCAGGGGGCAGCCCCAGCATTTT. It is translated as CASSLAGGRGQPQHF.

The V call is TRBV14, the J call TRBJ1-2; TRBD1 matches at 7 bases. Per germline, CDR1 SGHDN and CDR2 FVKESK. Losses at the gene ends were 3 bases for V and 3 bases for J; bases not matched to a gene: 16. CDR3 size: 18 residues. Here the CDR3 DNA reads TGTGCCAGCAGCCAGCCCCGGGACAGACTTCTTCGGGACTATGGCTACACCTTC. It translates to CASSQPRDRLLRDYGYTF.

The V call is TRBV7-8, the J call TRBJ2-1; 11 nucleotides match TRBD2. J was trimmed by 13 bases and V by 2 bases; bases with no gene match: 7. This CDR3 has 14 amino acids. Germline V lookup: CDR1 SGHVS, CDR2 FQNEAQ. DNA for the CDR3: TGTGCCAGCAGCTTACGGGCTAGCGGGGGGTATCAGTTCTTC. Residues: CASSLRASGGYQFF.

The sample holds a few counts of this clone. Here the CDR3 DNA reads TGTGCCAGCACAGGGACAGGGGGTAACTATGGCTACACCTTC. This gives the protein CASTGTGGNYGYTF. The rearrangement links TRBV27 to TRBJ1-2, with 11 bases matching TRBD1. Trimming took 7 bases from V and 1 from J; bases not matched to a gene: 2. CDR3 length: 14 amino acids. CDR1 and CDR2 (germline): MNHEY, SMNVEV (reference sequence).

The V call is TRBV4-1, the J call TRBJ2-3; 7 bases line up with TRBD2. Per germline, CDR1 MGHRA and CDR2 YSYEKL. This CDR3 is built from 14 residues. Losses at the gene ends were 4 bases for V and 4 bases for J; bases not matched to a gene: 5. This chain's CDR3 is CASSPLAGADTQYF. CDR3 in DNA: TGCGCCAGCAGCCCCTTGGCGGGAGCAGATACGCAGTATTTT.

This chain connects TRBV10-3 to TRBJ1-5; TRBD1 matches at 8 bases. The germline gives CDR1 ENHRY, CDR2 SYGVKD. Trimming removed 6 bases from V and 1 base from J; junction bases left unmatched: 2. CDR3 size: 14 residues. The CDR3 protein is CAIRTGESNQPQHF. CDR3 sequence (DNA): TGTGCCATCAGGACAGGGGAGAGCAATCAGCCCCAGCATTTT.

This clone was counted a single time. The chain has TRBV5-6 and TRBJ2-7, with a weak D call TRBD1 (5 bases). The CDR3 loop spans 13 amino acids. The germline V gene has CDR1 SGHDT and CDR2 YYEEEE. Trimming took off 6 bases at V and 4 bases at J, with 14 bases between the two ends. CDR3 in DNA: TGTGCCAGCAATCCGCAGGGAAAGTACGAGCAGTACTTC. Translated: CASNPQGKYEQYF.

This CDR3 is CASSLAGQTLNSPLHF. CDR3 nucleotide sequence: TGCGCCAGCAGCTTGGCCGGACAGACTTTAAATTCACCCCTCCACTTT. This sequence joins TRBV5-1 and TRBJ1-6, with D perhaps matching TRBD1 (6 bases). This CDR3 is 16 amino acids long. Trimming left V 0 bases short and J 7 bases short, with 14 bases between. Per germline, CDR1 SGHRS and CDR2 YFSETQ.

The chain joins TRBV11-2 to TRBJ1-1; D perhaps matches TRBD1 (6 bases). Germline loops: CDR1 SGHAT, CDR2 FQNNGV. V was pared by 2 bases and J by 5 bases, with 18 bases between. There are 16 residues in the CDR3. CDR3 in DNA: TGTGCCAGCAGCTTAACTTTAACAGGGCTTCGGACTGAAGCTTTCTTT. The encoded protein is CASSLTLTGLRTEAFF.

This chain links TRBV7-3 with TRBJ2-1; tentatively, D is TRBD1 (5 bases). CDR3 length: 17 amino acids. V shed 5 bases and J shed 4 bases, with 21 bases lying between them. Germline lookup yields CDR1 SGHTA and CDR2 FQGTGA. The CDR3 region is CASSPDSISHLYNEQFF. The CDR3 DNA is TGTGCCAGCAGCCCAGACAGCATCTCTCACCTTTACAATGAGCAGTTCTTC.

V gene TRBV12-5 combines with J gene TRBJ2-1, with 8 bases that match TRBD2. The CDR3 totals 15 residues. From germline, CDR1 is LGHNT and CDR2 FRNRAP. V dropped 2 bases and J dropped 8; count of bases not matched to a gene: 8. The CDR3 is CASGLNRLAHDEQFF. CDR3 DNA sequence: TGTGCTAGTGGTTTGAACCGACTAGCGCATGATGAGCAGTTCTTC.

The rearrangement links TRBV7-3 to TRBJ2-7, with D maybe TRBD1 (6 bases). The CDR3 is made up of 13 amino acids. Germline-derived CDR1 and CDR2 are SGHTA and FQGTGA. Trimming took off 3 bases at V and 7 bases at J, with 13 bases between the two ends. CDR3 in amino acids: CASSLAGAGEQYF. CDR3 coding DNA: TGTGCCAGCAGCTTGGCAGGGGCAGGGGAGCAGTACTTC. The full variable domain, completed using reference TRBV7-3 and TRBJ2-7, is GAGVSQTPSNKVTEKGKYVELRCDPISGHTALYWYRQSLGQGPEFLIYFQGTGAADDSGLPNDRFFAVRPEGSVSTLKIQRTERGDSAVYLCASSLAGAGEQYFGPGTRLTVT.

This clone was detected once. This chain connects TRBV30 to TRBJ2-2; 7 positions match TRBD2. The J segment lost 2 bases and the V segment lost 7 bases, leaving 4 bases of the junction unmatched. The CDR3 is 13 amino acids. The germline CDR1 and CDR2 sequences are GTSNPN and SVGIG (reference sequence). The CDR3 is CASSGTNTGELFF. CDR3 DNA sequence: TGTGCCTCGAGCGGGACTAACACCGGGGAGCTGTTTTTT.

This clone was seen a few times. V usage is TRBV2 and J usage is TRBJ2-2; 7 nucleotides agree with TRBD1. The CDR3 is 16 amino acids. V trimming: 6 bases; J trimming: 3 bases; junction bases outside the gene matches: 10. The germline CDR1 and CDR2 sequences are SNHLY and FYNNEI. The CDR3 loop reads CASRIPGQRYTGELFF. The CDR3 nucleotides read TGTGCCAGCAGGATACCGGGACAGAGATACACCGGGGAGCTGTTTTTT. Using reference TRBV2 and TRBJ2-2 for the parts outside the CDR3, the full variable domain is EPEVTQTPSHQVTQMGQEVILRCVPISNHLYFYWYRQILGQKVEFLVSFYNNEISEKSEIFDDQFSVERPDGSNFTLKIRSTKLEDSAMYFCASRIPGQRYTGELFFGEGSRLTVL.

This clone showed up just a few times. This chain connects TRBV4-1 to TRBJ2-1; perhaps TRBD1 as D (6 bases). V dropped 2 bases and J dropped 5 bases, with 13 bases sitting between them. Germline V gene lookup returns CDR1 MGHRA and CDR2 YSYEKL. This CDR3 contains 15 residues. The CDR3 coding sequence is TGCGCCAGCAGCCAACCTACGAGGGGGAACAATGAGCAGTTCTTC. Translation: CASSQPTRGNNEQFF.

This sequence joins TRBV5-6 and TRBJ2-1; 13 nucleotides match TRBD2. Germline V gene sequence: CDR1 SGHDT, CDR2 YYEEEE. J gave up 2 bases and V 4 bases, and 12 bases lay outside the gene matches. The CDR3 is 19 residues long. CDR3 nucleotide sequence: TGTGCCAGCAGCGGACTAACCGGGACTAGCGGGGCTACCTACAATGAGCAGTTCTTC. It encodes CASSGLTGTSGATYNEQFF.

The rearrangement joins TRBV3-1 (or the pseudogene TRBV3-2) to TRBJ2-1; D perhaps matches TRBD2 (7 bases). CDR3 size: 14 residues. In germline, CDR1 is LGHDT, CDR2 YNNKEL (reference sequence). V was trimmed by 7 bases and J by 2 bases, leaving 12 bases between them. CDR3 sequence reads: CASNLGGPYNEQFF. The CDR3 nucleotides read TGTGCCAGCAACCTCGGGGGGCCCTACAATGAGCAGTTCTTC.

This clone was picked up a small number of times. The chain carries TRBV6-5 and TRBJ2-2; 8 bases line up with TRBD2. The CDR3 contains 13 residues. CDR1 is MNHEY, CDR2 SVGAGI, per germline. V shed 6 bases and J 7 bases; nucleotides not matched to a gene: 4. In nucleotides, the CDR3 is TGTGCCAGCAGCTCCAGCGGGGGCGGGGAGCTGTTTTTT. This encodes CASSSSGGGELFF.

The V and J genes are TRBV19 and TRBJ1-5; D is ambiguous. Germline values: CDR1 LNHDA, CDR2 SQIVND (reference sequence). The CDR3 extends over 17 amino acids. With 2 bases removed from V and 0 bases from J, the gap between germline ends came to 14 bases. The CDR3 here is CASSIRSRRDSNQPQHF. For the CDR3, the DNA is TGTGCCAGTAGTATAAGATCTCGCCGAGATAGCAATCAGCCCCAGCATTTT.

The count of this clone is one. The chain carries TRBV2 and TRBJ2-5; possible D gene TRBD2, 5 bases. V was trimmed by 7 bases and J by 0 bases, leaving 9 bases between them. This CDR3 is 13 amino acids long. Germline values: CDR1 SNHLY, CDR2 FYNNEI. For the CDR3, the DNA is TGTGCCAGCATGGGGAGCTACCAAGAGACCCAGTACTTC. Translation gives CASMGSYQETQYF.